The sequence of this T cell receptor beta chain was determined in a study of T-cell memory formation after mild COVID-19. Across the study: TCR clusters largely stayed donor specific.

Findings and caveats of the study: Several responding clones turned up in pre-infection memory, indicating that cross-reactive memory may have taken part.

Germline V gene sequence: CDR1 SEHNR, CDR2 FQNEAQ (reference sequence). Trimming left V 8 bases short and J 5 bases short, with 21 bases between. This CDR3 region has 15 residues. With constant-segment primers, 5'RACE yielded cDNA libraries of TCR alpha and TCR beta that carried sample barcodes and UMIs. TCRdb independently ran MiXCR on the 5' RACE reads; one entry per CDR3 protein. The data contain approximately 500,000 distinct CDR3 sequences, around a quarter of them singletons. This clonotype was counted a few times. Its antigen is undetermined. The specimen sequenced was PBMCs or a T cell subset sorted from them (not recorded which). This receptor was taken from an adult woman who had mild COVID-19 (a few samples of this study predate the infection). Cell type and time point are not known. J is TRBJ1-2 and V is TRBV7-9; maybe TRBD1 (5 bases). The CDR3 bases are TGTGCCAGCCTCCTCGTTGGGGCCACCCAGTATGGCTACACCTTC. This translates into CASLLVGATQYGYTF.